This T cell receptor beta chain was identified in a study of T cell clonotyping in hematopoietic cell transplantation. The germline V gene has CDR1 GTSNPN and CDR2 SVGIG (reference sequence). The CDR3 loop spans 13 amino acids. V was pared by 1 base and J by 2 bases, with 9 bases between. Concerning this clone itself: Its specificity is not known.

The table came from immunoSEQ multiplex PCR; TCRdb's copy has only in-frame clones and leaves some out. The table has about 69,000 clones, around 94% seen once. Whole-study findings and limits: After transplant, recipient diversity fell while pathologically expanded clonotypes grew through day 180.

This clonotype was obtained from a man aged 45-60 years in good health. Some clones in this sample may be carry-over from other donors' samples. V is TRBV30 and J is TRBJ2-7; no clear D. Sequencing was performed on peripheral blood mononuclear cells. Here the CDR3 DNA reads TGTGCCTGGAGTGGGCCAGTAACCTACGAGCAGTACTTC. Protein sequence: CAWSGPVTYEQYF. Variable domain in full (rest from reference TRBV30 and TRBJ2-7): SQTIHQWPATLVQPVGSPLSLECTVEGTSNPNLYWYRQAAGRGLQLLFYSVGIGQISSEVPQNLSASRPQDRQFILSSKKLLLSDSGFYLCAWSGPVTYEQYFGPGTRLTVT.